The next 21 T cell receptor beta chains were all read from a single sample in a study of monozygotic twins with inflammatory bowel disease. TCRdb re-called the 5' RACE reads, yielding one record per CDR3 amino acid sequence without DNA. The table counts about 330,000 distinct CDR3 sequences; roughly 2% lies in the top ten. The sample was blood. The receptors derive from a human donor with ulcerative colitis or Crohn's disease, or a healthy co-twin of an affected twin (not recorded which).

The V and J genes are TRBV3-1 and TRBJ2-1; TCRdb calls TRBD1, which cannot be checked without DNA. The V gene's germline CDR1 is LGHDT and CDR2 YNNKEL (reference sequence). The length of the CDR3 is 15 residues. The chain's CDR3 is CASSQLRGVYNEQFF.

V usage is TRBV4-3 and J usage is TRBJ2-1. The CDR3 spans 16 residues. The germline gives CDR1 LGHNA, CDR2 YSLEER. This CDR3 reads CASSQDEGFSYNEQFF.

The V gene is TRBV20-1, the J gene TRBJ2-3; the D gene TCRdb calls, TRBD2, cannot be checked with no DNA. Germline CDR1 reads DFQATT; CDR2 reads SNEGSKA (reference sequence). The CDR3 has 16 amino acids. This CDR3 is CSARIGVAGSRDTQYF.

The rearrangement links TRBV5-4 to TRBJ2-2. The CDR3 contains 14 residues. Germline V CDR1 and CDR2: SGHNT, YYREEE (reference sequence). The CDR3 region is CASSFSQDTGELFF.

This chain uses TRBV5-1 with TRBJ2-1; without DNA, the TCRdb call of TRBD2 cannot be checked. CDR1 and CDR2 (germline): SGHRS, YFSETQ. This CDR3 spans 15 amino acids. Here the CDR3 reads CASSLVRGGNNEQFF.

V is TRBV6-5 and J is TRBJ1-3. Looked up from germline, CDR1 is MNHEY and CDR2 is SVGAGI. CDR3 length equals 11 residues. CDR3 residues: CASSYRNTIYF.

The chain carries TRBV6-2 or TRBV6-3 and TRBJ2-1; with no DNA, the TCRdb D assignment of TRBD2 cannot be verified. Germline values: CDR1 MNHEY, CDR2 SVGEGT. This CDR3 contains 15 residues. This chain's CDR3 is CASSQTSGGYNEQFF.

V gene TRBV12-3 or TRBV12-4 combines with J gene TRBJ2-1. This CDR3 region has 15 residues. The CDR3 loop is CASSPQGGAYNEQFF.

The chain employs TRBV15 and TRBJ2-7. This CDR3 is 13 amino acids long. The V gene's germline CDR1 is LNHNV and CDR2 YYDKDF (reference sequence). This CDR3 reads CATSSGFVYEQYF.

The J gene is TRBJ2-3, the V gene TRBV29-1. Germline values: CDR1 SQVTM, CDR2 ANQGSEA. The CDR3 runs to 11 residues. The CDR3 spells CSVYNTDTQYF.

This chain uses TRBV5-1 with TRBJ2-3; TCRdb selects TRBD2, and the lack of DNA leaves this call unchecked. From germline, CDR1 is SGHRS and CDR2 YFSETQ. This CDR3 is built from 15 residues. This CDR3 reads CASSLGGKVTDTQYF.

V usage is TRBV5-1 and J usage is TRBJ2-7. CDR3 size: 14 residues. CDR1 SGHRS and CDR2 YFSETQ come from the germline V gene. The CDR3 protein is CASKISISSYEQYF.

J is TRBJ2-1 and V is TRBV24-1; TCRdb names TRBD2, which stays unverified in the absence of DNA. This CDR3 region has 16 residues. From germline, CDR1 is KGHDR and CDR2 SFDVKD. The CDR3 loop reads CATSDLASGDDNEQFF.

The chain is built from TRBV19 and TRBJ2-7; checking the TCRdb D call of TRBD2 is not possible without DNA. This CDR3 has 15 amino acids. Germline CDR1 reads LNHDA; CDR2 reads SQIVND (reference sequence). The CDR3 reads CASSMALAKTYEQYF.

The V call is TRBV12-3 or TRBV12-4, the J call TRBJ1-3; the D call of TRBD1 rests on TCRdb alone, since no DNA is present to check it. This CDR3 comprises 12 residues. Here the CDR3 reads CASSTGANTIYF.

The chain carries TRBV6-6 and TRBJ2-3; as DNA is missing, the TRBD1 call by TCRdb cannot be tested. The CDR3 has 14 amino acids. Looked up from germline, CDR1 is MNHNY and CDR2 is SVGAGI (reference sequence). CDR3 amino acids: CASSYSTVGSNQYF.

J is TRBJ1-3 and V is TRBV11-1. This CDR3 is built from 18 residues. CDR1 SGHAT and CDR2 FQDESV come from the germline V gene (reference sequence). CDR3 amino acids: CASSLPPLGQGSGNTIYF.

V and J are TRBV2 and TRBJ2-2; no DNA is available, so the TRBD1 call from TCRdb remains unchecked. Germline loops: CDR1 SNHLY, CDR2 FYNNEI. The CDR3 loop spans 14 amino acids. CDR3 amino acids: CANSGGVNTGELFF. Full variable domain (missing parts from reference TRBV2 and TRBJ2-2): EPEVTQTPSHQVTQMGQEVILRCVPISNHLYFYWYRQILGQKVEFLVSFYNNEISEKSEIFDDQFSVERPDGSNFTLKIRSTKLEDSAMYFCANSGGVNTGELFFGEGSRLTVL.

The chain is built from TRBV10-3 and TRBJ2-7; no DNA is available, so the TRBD1 call from TCRdb remains unchecked. CDR3 size: 14 residues. CDR1 ENHRY and CDR2 SYGVKD come from the germline V gene. The CDR3 is CAISEGQGFEEQYF.

This chain uses TRBV28 with TRBJ2-3; TCRdb's assignment of TRBD1 cannot be checked, as there is no DNA. The CDR3 runs to 16 residues. Looked up from germline, CDR1 is MDHEN and CDR2 is SYDVKM. The CDR3 loop reads CASSFVGAGSTDTQYF. The full variable domain, in which reference TRBV28 and TRBJ2-3 provide the parts outside the CDR3, is DVKVTQSSRYLVKRTGEKVFLECVQDMDHENMFWYRQDPGLGLRLIYFSYDVKMKEKGDIPEGYSVSREKKERFSLILESASTNQTSMYLCASSFVGAGSTDTQYFGPGTRLTVL.

The CDR3 spells CAWRDFGRNTIYF. The genes are TRBV30 and TRBJ1-3. CDR3 length equals 13 residues. The germline CDR1 and CDR2 sequences are GTSNPN and SVGIG (reference sequence).